This TCR beta chain originates from a study of response to subunit inactivated influenza vaccine. Using its own MiXCR run on the RT-PCR reads, TCRdb lists one record per CDR3 protein. The table includes roughly 780,000 distinct CDR3 sequences, roughly 20% detected once. CDR1 and CDR2 from the germline V gene are MNHEY and SVGAGI. Trimming shortened V by 2 bases and J by 3 bases, and 14 bases separated the two germline ends. This CDR3 is 15 amino acids long. General study findings and limits: With each seasonal influenza vaccination, the authors suggested, few new T cells are recruited.

This clonotype showed up many times. Its antigen is not identified. V is TRBV6-5 and J is TRBJ2-7; D unclear. The material was PBMCs from blood, obtained roughly 5 days after vaccination. The sequence derives from a man aged 45-65 years who received an inactivated influenza vaccine. CDR3 in DNA: TGTGCCAGCAGTTACGTAAGGGCACCGGGCTACGAGCAGTACTTC. Amino acid sequence: CASSYVRAPGYEQYF.